Shown below are 30 T cell receptor beta chains from a single sample sequenced in a study of cytomegalovirus exposure and HLA in healthy donors. Researchers ran the PCR with 60 Vbeta and 13 Jbeta primers. Only in-frame clones appear in the TCRdb table, and some are missing; sequencing was by immunoSEQ multiplex PCR. The table records about 190,000 clones, 70% to 80% of them present only once. Sequenced sample: PBMCs. These receptor sequences come from a woman under 40 in good health and CMV-seropositive.

The chain carries TRBV7-2 and TRBJ1-5, with D possibly being TRBD1 (5 bases). The CDR3 has 17 residues. From germline, CDR1 is SGHTA and CDR2 FQGNSA. V gave up 0 bases and J gave up 3 bases, with 15 bases separating them. In DNA, the CDR3 is TGTGCCAGCAGCTTAGCTTTTCGACAGTCGGACAATCAGCCCCAGCATTTT. Protein sequence: CASSLAFRQSDNQPQHF.

This chain connects TRBV7-2 to TRBJ2-7; 9 nucleotides agree with TRBD2. The CDR3 is made up of 15 amino acids. J was trimmed by 4 bases and V by 5 bases; bases with no gene match: 9. The germline V gene has CDR1 SGHTA and CDR2 FQGNSA. In nucleotides, the CDR3 is TGTGCCAGCAGCCTCGTAGGCGGGGGGGGTTACGAGCAGTACTTC. This encodes CASSLVGGGGYEQYF.

This chain uses TRBV27 with TRBJ2-5; 11 nucleotides line up with TRBD2. Germline values: CDR1 MNHEY, CDR2 SMNVEV (reference sequence). Germline trimming cut 0 bases from V and 5 bases from J; bases unmatched to any gene: 11. The CDR3 extends over 18 amino acids. The CDR3 sequence is CASSLSRLAGGLGETQYF. CDR3 nucleotide sequence: TGTGCCAGCAGTTTATCGCGTCTAGCGGGAGGTCTAGGGGAGACCCAGTACTTC.

This chain connects TRBV7-2 to TRBJ2-3; D ambiguous. V was clipped by 5 bases and J by 2 bases, with 8 bases between them. CDR1 is SGHTA and CDR2 is FQGNSA in the germline V gene. This CDR3 is 13 amino acids long. The CDR3 is CASSRPDTDTQYF. The CDR3 coding sequence is TGTGCCAGCAGCCGTCCAGACACAGATACGCAGTATTTT.

This chain connects TRBV7-3 to TRBJ2-1; no clear D. Trimming took off 3 bases at V and 8 bases at J, with 11 bases between the two ends. This CDR3 contains 13 residues. CDR1 and CDR2 (germline): SGHTA, FQGTGA. The CDR3 DNA reads TGTGCCAGCAGCTTCTCTAGGCTAGATGAGCAGTTCTTC. It yields the protein CASSFSRLDEQFF.

The V gene is TRBV27, the J gene TRBJ1-4; perhaps TRBD1 as D (6 bases). Germline V gene lookup returns CDR1 MNHEY and CDR2 SMNVEV (reference sequence). V dropped 5 bases and J dropped 4 bases, with 11 bases sitting between them. This CDR3 region has 14 residues. DNA of the CDR3: TGTGCCAGCAGTGCCGACAGGAATAATGAAAAACTGTTTTTT. It encodes CASSADRNNEKLFF.

The count of this clone is one. This chain connects TRBV5-6 to TRBJ2-7; no firm D call. V lost 2 bases and J lost 5, with 5 bases in between. This CDR3 spans 11 amino acids. Germline assignment: CDR1 SGHDT and CDR2 YYEEEE. CDR3 coding DNA: TGTGCCAGCAGCTTACTCCACGAGCAGTACTTC. It codes for CASSLLHEQYF.

CDR3 amino acids: CASSQTTSGREQYF. CDR3 nucleotide sequence: TGTGCCAGTAGTCAAACGACTAGCGGGAGAGAGCAGTACTTC. The chain recombines TRBV19 with TRBJ2-7, with TRBD2 matching over 12 bases. Germline loops: CDR1 LNHDA, CDR2 SQIVND (reference sequence). Trimming took 5 bases from V and 7 from J; bases not matched to a gene: 6. This CDR3 is 14 amino acids long.

The J gene is TRBJ2-1, the V gene TRBV5-1; 12 bases match TRBD2. V was clipped by 2 bases and J by 5 bases; unmatched bases: 5. Germline V gives CDR1 SGHRS, CDR2 YFSETQ. The CDR3 is 16 residues long. CDR3 nucleotides: TGCGCCAGCAGCTTCGGGCCTAGCGGGGGGGACAATGAGCAGTTCTTC. Its translation is CASSFGPSGGDNEQFF.

The V call is TRBV2, the J call TRBJ2-1; 7 bases align to TRBD2. This CDR3 spans 13 amino acids. The J segment lost 7 bases and the V segment lost 7 bases, leaving 7 bases of the junction unmatched. In germline, CDR1 is SNHLY, CDR2 FYNNEI. This chain's CDR3 is CASKYGLGNEQFF. The CDR3 DNA sequence: TGTGCCAGCAAGTACGGACTAGGGAATGAGCAGTTCTTC.

In its sample, this clone was seen once. The chain joins TRBV14 to TRBJ1-2; TRBD1 might be the D (5 bases). Trimming cost V 5 bases and J 4 bases, with 20 bases left between them. This CDR3 has 16 amino acids. The germline CDR1 and CDR2 sequences are SGHDN and FVKESK. The CDR3 protein is CASSNLGAGTVYGYTF. In DNA form, the CDR3 reads TGTGCCAGCAGCAACCTCGGTGCGGGGACGGTCTATGGCTACACCTTC.

The J gene is TRBJ2-3, the V gene TRBV5-1; 7 bases are shared with TRBD2. J gave up 2 bases and V 0 bases, and 3 bases lay outside the gene matches. Per the germline V gene, CDR1 is SGHRS and CDR2 is YFSETQ. The CDR3 runs 15 residues. The CDR3 DNA sequence: TGCGCCAGCAGCTTGGCGGGGGGATACACAGATACGCAGTATTTT. It codes for CASSLAGGYTDTQYF.

CDR3 nucleotide sequence: TGCGCCAGCAGCTTGGGCGCGGCCTACAATGAGCAGTTCTTC. Its protein is CASSLGAAYNEQFF. The V call is TRBV5-1, the J call TRBJ2-1; D remains ambiguous. V was cut by 0 bases and J by 2 bases, with 6 bases left in between. Germline CDR1 SGHRS, CDR2 YFSETQ. This CDR3 has 14 residues. The full variable domain, with the rest looked up from reference TRBV5-1 and TRBJ2-1, is KAGVTQTPRYLIKTRGQQVTLSCSPISGHRSVSWYQQTPGQGLQFLFEYFSETQRNKGNFPGRFSGRQFSNSRSEMNVSTLELGDSALYLCASSLGAAYNEQFFGPGTRLTVL.

There are a few counts of this clone. This chain connects TRBV18 to TRBJ2-7, with 9 bases matching TRBD1. Trimming took 0 bases from V and 3 from J; bases not matched to a gene: 3. Germline CDR1 KGHSH, CDR2 LQKENI. This CDR3 is built from 15 residues. The CDR3 nucleotides read TGTGCCAGCTCACCACCGGGACAGGGAAACTACGAGCAGTACTTC. As protein: CASSPPGQGNYEQYF.

The chain uses TRBV5-1 and TRBJ1-4; no clear D. V was shortened by 0 bases and J by 0 bases, with 6 bases between the two germline ends. The germline V gene has CDR1 SGHRS and CDR2 YFSETQ. The CDR3 covers 15 residues. The CDR3 region has the DNA TGCGCCAGCAGCTTGGGGCCTTCAACTAATGAAAAACTGTTTTTT. Its translation: CASSLGPSTNEKLFF. Combining the CDR3 with reference TRBV5-1 and TRBJ1-4 gives the whole variable domain KAGVTQTPRYLIKTRGQQVTLSCSPISGHRSVSWYQQTPGQGLQFLFEYFSETQRNKGNFPGRFSGRQFSNSRSEMNVSTLELGDSALYLCASSLGPSTNEKLFFGSGTQLSVL.

The J gene is TRBJ2-1, the V gene TRBV28; no definite D call. This CDR3 is 11 amino acids long. V was clipped by 7 bases and J by 6 bases, with 7 bases between them. Germline V lookup: CDR1 MDHEN, CDR2 SYDVKM. The CDR3 here is CASKTGNEQFF. Here the CDR3 DNA reads TGTGCCAGCAAAACGGGCAATGAGCAGTTCTTC.

This clone has a handful of counts. V gene TRBV11-1 combines with J gene TRBJ1-5; D unresolved. With 6 bases removed from V and 3 bases from J, the gap between germline ends came to 9 bases. The CDR3 totals 13 residues. Per the germline V gene, CDR1 is SGHAT and CDR2 is FQDESV (reference sequence). CDR3 in amino acids: CASSRGNNQPQHF. The CDR3 region has the DNA TGTGCCAGCAGTCGAGGGAACAATCAGCCCCAGCATTTT.

This clone was seen a few times. The chain employs TRBV19 and TRBJ1-3; D is unclear. Germline V gene lookup returns CDR1 LNHDA and CDR2 SQIVND (reference sequence). The CDR3 consists of 15 residues. V lost 2 bases to trimming and J lost 0 bases, with 8 bases between them. CDR3 residues: CASSIRESSGNTIYF. CDR3 bases: TGTGCCAGTAGTATAAGGGAGAGCTCTGGAAACACCATATATTTT.

The chain combines TRBV10-3 with TRBJ2-3; the D is unclear. The CDR3 sequence is 16 residues long. Trimming removed 0 bases at V and 1 base at J, with 11 bases between. Germline values: CDR1 ENHRY, CDR2 SYGVKD. CDR3 in amino acids: CAISESRLGGTDTQYF. As DNA, the CDR3 is TGTGCCATCAGTGAGTCGCGGCTAGGTGGCACAGATACGCAGTATTTT.

The table lists this clone with a few counts. The V and J genes are TRBV7-3 and TRBJ1-1, with 9 bases matching TRBD1. V lost 5 bases, J lost 5 bases, and 6 bases stayed unmatched. The CDR3 loop spans 14 amino acids. The V gene's germline CDR1 is SGHTA and CDR2 FQGTGA. The DNA for the CDR3 is TGTGCCAGCAGCCCGGGACAGGGCCGGACTGAAGCTTTCTTT. Encoded protein: CASSPGQGRTEAFF.

The V gene is TRBV7-2, the J gene TRBJ2-6; possible D gene TRBD1, 6 bases. The CDR3 is 15 residues long. Trimming removed 5 bases from V and 2 bases from J, with 10 bases in between. Germline V gene data show CDR1 as SGHTA and CDR2 as FQGNSA. The CDR3 nucleotides are TGTGCCAGCAGCCCACAGGGAGCTGGGGCCAACGTCCTGACTTTC. Protein product: CASSPQGAGANVLTF.

This clone was seen a handful of times. The same CDR3 arises from other DNA sequences in this sample as well. The chain employs TRBV5-1 and TRBJ2-3, with 11 bases that match TRBD2. Losses at the gene ends were 3 bases for V and 0 bases for J; bases not matched to a gene: 6. This CDR3 contains 17 residues. Germline CDR1 and CDR2: SGHRS and YFSETQ. The CDR3 DNA follows: TGCGCCAGCAGCTGGCCGCTAGCGGGGGGCAGCACAGATACGCAGTATTTT. It specifies CASSWPLAGGSTDTQYF.

In the case of this clone: The same CDR3 also results from other DNA sequences found in this sample. V usage is TRBV18 and J usage is TRBJ2-5; D may be TRBD1 (5 bases). The CDR3 length is 13 residues. In germline, CDR1 is KGHSH, CDR2 LQKENI. V was shortened by 3 bases and J by 5 bases, with 10 bases between the two germline ends. In DNA, the CDR3 is TGTGCCAGCTCACCCGGCCAGGGCGAGACCCAGTACTTC. It translates to CASSPGQGETQYF. Variable domain in full (rest from reference TRBV18 and TRBJ2-5): NAGVMQNPRHLVRRRGQEARLRCSPMKGHSHVYWYRQLPEEGLKFMVYLQKENIIDESGMPKERFSAEFPKEGPSILRIQQVVRGDSAAYFCASSPGQGETQYFGPGTRLLVL.

This chain uses TRBV7-2 with TRBJ1-2, with no clear D. V shed 4 bases and J shed 6 bases, with 21 bases lying between them. There are 16 residues in the CDR3. Germline values: CDR1 SGHTA, CDR2 FQGNSA. CDR3 sequence reads: CASSYREVRGRDGYTF. The CDR3 DNA reads TGTGCCAGCAGCTACCGTGAGGTTAGAGGGAGAGATGGCTACACCTTC.

This chain uses TRBV7-2 with TRBJ1-2; D is unresolved. Trimming shortened V by 4 bases and J by 8 bases, and 20 bases separated the two germline ends. CDR3 length: 15 residues. Per germline, CDR1 SGHTA and CDR2 FQGNSA. The CDR3 reads CASSSSTLRVEGYTF. CDR3 sequence (DNA): TGTGCCAGCAGCTCGTCAACCTTGAGGGTCGAGGGCTACACCTTC.

The V and J genes are TRBV30 and TRBJ1-2; D is possibly TRBD1 (6 bases). The germline CDR1 and CDR2 sequences are GTSNPN and SVGIG (reference sequence). The CDR3 extends over 14 amino acids. V lost 0 bases, J lost 8 bases, and 16 bases lay in between. The CDR3 nucleotides read TGTGCCTGGAGTGTACGGGTGGGGGCTCGGGGCTACACCTTC. This sequence encodes CAWSVRVGARGYTF.

V gene TRBV2 combines with J gene TRBJ1-3, with a tentative D call TRBD1 (5 bases). CDR1 is SNHLY and CDR2 is FYNNEI in the germline V gene. This CDR3 contains 15 residues. V lost 2 bases, J lost 0 bases, and 8 bases lay in between. The CDR3 nucleotides read TGTGCCAGCAGTGAACAGGGACTCTCTGGAAACACCATATATTTT. It is translated as CASSEQGLSGNTIYF.

The rearrangement uses TRBV4-1 and TRBJ1-2; D is uncertain. The CDR3 extends over 13 amino acids. Germline CDR1 is MGHRA and CDR2 is YSYEKL. The V end was cut by 1 base, the J end by 4 bases, with 7 bases between. CDR3 in DNA: TGCGCCAGCAGCCAAGGTTCTAGCTATGGCTACACCTTC. Its translation is CASSQGSSYGYTF.

CDR3 region: CASSKRGGQGSEKLFF. In nucleotides, the CDR3 is TGCGCCAGCAGCAAAAGAGGGGGACAGGGAAGTGAAAAACTGTTTTTT. V is TRBV4-3 and J is TRBJ1-4; 9 bases are a match to TRBD1. The length of the CDR3 is 16 residues. Trimming took 5 bases from V and 7 from J; bases not matched to a gene: 11. Per germline, CDR1 LGHNA and CDR2 YSLEER.

The CDR3 bases are TGTGCCAGCAGTGGATATCTAGCGGCAGCCTACAATGAGCAGTTCTTC. As protein: CASSGYLAAAYNEQFF. V usage is TRBV6-1 and J usage is TRBJ2-1, with 7 bases fitting TRBD2. This CDR3 has 16 amino acids. From germline, CDR1 is MNHNS and CDR2 SASEGT. J gave up 2 bases and V 4 bases, and 8 bases lay outside the gene matches.